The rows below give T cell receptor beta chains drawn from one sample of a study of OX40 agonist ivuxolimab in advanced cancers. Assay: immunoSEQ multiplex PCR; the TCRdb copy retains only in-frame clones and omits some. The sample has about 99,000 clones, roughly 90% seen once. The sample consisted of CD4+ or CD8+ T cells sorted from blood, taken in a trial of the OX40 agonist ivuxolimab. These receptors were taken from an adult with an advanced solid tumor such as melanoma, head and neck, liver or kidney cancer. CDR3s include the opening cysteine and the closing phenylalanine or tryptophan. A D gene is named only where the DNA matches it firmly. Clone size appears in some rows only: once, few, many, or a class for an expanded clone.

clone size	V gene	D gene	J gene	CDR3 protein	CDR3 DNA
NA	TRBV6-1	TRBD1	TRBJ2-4	CASSEAWTGGEGKNIQYF	TGTGCCAGCAGTGAAGCGTGGACAGGGGGGGAAGGCAAAAACATTCAGTACTTC
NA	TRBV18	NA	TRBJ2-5	CASSPNIGVGETQYF	TGTGCCAGCTCACCAAACATAGGGGTCGGGGAGACCCAGTACTTC
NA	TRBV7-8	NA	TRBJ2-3	CASSSVGLTDTQYF	TGTGCCAGCAGCTCTGTCGGCCTCACAGATACGCAGTATTTT
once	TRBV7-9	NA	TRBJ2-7	CASTPGGRDTNEQYF	TGTGCCAGCACCCCTGGGGGACGGGATACAAATGAGCAGTACTTC
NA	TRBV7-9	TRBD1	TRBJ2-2	CASSRHRGQASTGELFF	TGTGCCAGCAGCCGCCACAGGGGACAGGCTTCCACCGGGGAGCTGTTTTTT
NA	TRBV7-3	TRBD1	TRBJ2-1	CASSKGTGQNNEQFF	TGTGCCAGCAGTAAAGGGACAGGGCAAAACAATGAGCAGTTCTTC
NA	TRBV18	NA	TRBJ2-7	CASSFRVQGNYEQYF	TGTGCCAGCTCATTCAGGGTGCAGGGTAACTACGAGCAGTACTTC
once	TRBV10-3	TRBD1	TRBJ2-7	CAITEGTGGLYEQYF	TGTGCCATCACCGAAGGGACAGGGGGCCTTTACGAGCAGTACTTC
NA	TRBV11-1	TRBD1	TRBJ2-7	CASSSGTASYEQYF	TGTGCCAGCAGCTCCGGGACAGCGAGCTACGAGCAGTACTTC
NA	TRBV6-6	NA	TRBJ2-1	CASSYGASVHEQFF	TGTGCCAGCAGTTACGGTGCTAGCGTCCATGAGCAGTTCTTC
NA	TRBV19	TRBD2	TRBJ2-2	CASSIGGRGAGELFF	TGTGCCAGTAGTATCGGCGGGAGGGGGGCCGGGGAGCTGTTTTTT
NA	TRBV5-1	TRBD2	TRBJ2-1	CASSSYSGHSYNEQFF	TGCGCCAGCAGCTCCTATAGCGGGCACTCCTACAATGAGCAGTTCTTC
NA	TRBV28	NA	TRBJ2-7	CASSLGAYEQYF	TGTGCCAGCAGCCTAGGAGCCTACGAGCAGTACTTC
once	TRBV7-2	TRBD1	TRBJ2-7	CASSQRSGTGVEQYF	TGTGCCAGCAGCCAGAGGAGTGGGACAGGGGTCGAGCAGTACTTC
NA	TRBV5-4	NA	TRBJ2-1	CASSARPNEQFF	TGTGCCAGCAGCGCGCGTCCAAATGAGCAGTTCTTC
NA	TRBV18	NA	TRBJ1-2	CASSPAQGNGYTF	TGTGCCAGCTCACCAGCGCAGGGGAATGGCTACACCTTC
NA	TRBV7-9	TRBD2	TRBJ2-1	CASSPTLAGGPYNEQFF	TGTGCCAGCAGCCCAACCTTAGCGGGCGGGCCGTACAATGAGCAGTTCTTC
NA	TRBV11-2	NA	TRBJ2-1	CASSLLKWNEQFF	TGTGCCAGCAGCTTACTGAAGTGGAATGAGCAGTTCTTC
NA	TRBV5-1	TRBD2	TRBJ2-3	CASSPGLAGGGSADTQYF	TGCGCCAGCAGCCCGGGACTAGCGGGAGGGGGTAGCGCAGATACGCAGTATTTT
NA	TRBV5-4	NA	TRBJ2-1	CATIKDRMNEQFF	TGTGCCACCATAAAAGACAGGATGAATGAGCAGTTCTTC
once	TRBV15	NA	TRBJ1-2	CATSSDWTTYGYTF	TGTGCCACCAGCAGCGATTGGACAACCTATGGCTACACCTTC
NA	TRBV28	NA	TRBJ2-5	CASRRIQETQYF	TGTGCCAGCCGTCGGATCCAAGAGACCCAGTACTTC
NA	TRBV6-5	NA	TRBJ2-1	CASSYVGGRNNEQFF	TGTGCCAGCAGTTACGTGGGAGGCCGGAACAATGAGCAGTTCTTC
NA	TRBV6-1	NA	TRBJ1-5	CASSEGGTPRQPQHF	TGTGCCAGCAGTGAAGGTGGGACTCCTCGTCAGCCCCAGCATTTT
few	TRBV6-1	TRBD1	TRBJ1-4	CASRKTGGRNEKLFF	TGTGCCAGCAGAAAAACAGGGGGCAGGAATGAAAAACTGTTTTTT
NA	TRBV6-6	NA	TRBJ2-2	CASSSQADFRFGELFF	TGTGCCAGCAGTTCCCAAGCAGATTTCAGGTTCGGGGAGCTGTTTTTT
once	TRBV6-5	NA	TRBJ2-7	CASSYVQGSPTYEQYF	TGTGCCAGCAGTTACGTCCAGGGCTCCCCCACCTACGAGCAGTACTTC